A selection of T cell receptor beta chains follows, all from one sample in a study of neurological immune-mediated disorders. TCRdb re-called the 5' RACE reads with MiXCR, one entry per CDR3 protein. Of 25,000 to 35,000 distinct CDR3 sequences listed, more than 1.3% are singletons. The specimen was PBMCs. These receptor sequences come from a woman aged 25 to 39 with multiple sclerosis. Each CDR3 is given with its conserved first and last residue. A D gene is named only where the DNA matches it firmly. Size is stated for part of the rows, as once, few or many counts, or as a class when the clone is expanded.

V gene	clone size	J gene	D gene	CDR3 DNA	CDR3 protein
TRBV6-6	many	TRBJ2-5	NA	TGTGCCAGCAGTTACGGCAGGGGGGTGGAGACCCAGTACTTC	CASSYGRGVETQYF
TRBV20-1	many	TRBJ1-2	NA	TGCAGTGCTAGAGAACGGTATAAGGGGATCGACTATGGCTACACCTTC	CSARERYKGIDYGYTF
TRBV12-3/TRBV12-4	many	TRBJ2-1	NA	TGTGCCAGCAGTTTAGGACAGCTGAGGAATGAGCAGTTCTTC	CASSLGQLRNEQFF
TRBV20-1	many	TRBJ2-1	NA	TGCAGTGCTAGAGGCCGGGTTGAGCAGTTCTTC	CSARGRVEQFF
TRBV6-5	few	TRBJ2-5	TRBD1	TGTGCCAGCAGTTACCCTACCCCAGGGGGGACCCAGTACTTC	CASSYPTPGGTQYF
TRBV20-1	many	TRBJ1-6	NA	TGCAGTGCTAGAGAGACCGGTGGCTCACCCCTCCACTTT	CSARETGGSPLHF
TRBV3-1	many	TRBJ1-1	NA	TGTGCCAGCAGCCAAGTAGGCAGGACAGACACTGAAGCTTTCTTT	CASSQVGRTDTEAFF
TRBV7-9	many	TRBJ2-2	NA	TGTGCCAGCAGCTTCAACACCGGGGAGCTGTTTTTT	CASSFNTGELFF
TRBV9	many	TRBJ1-1	TRBD1	TGTGCCAGCAGCGCGACATACAGGGGCCTCAACACTGAAGCTTTCTTT	CASSATYRGLNTEAFF
TRBV5-1	many	TRBJ1-5	NA	TGCGCCAGCAGCTTTAACAGCAATCAGCCCCAGCATTTT	CASSFNSNQPQHF
TRBV7-9	many	TRBJ1-1	TRBD1	TGTGCCAGCAGCTTAGTGGGACAGAGTAACACTGAAGCTTTCTTT	CASSLVGQSNTEAFF
TRBV20-1	many	TRBJ2-3	TRBD2	TGCAGTGCTGGGTCCGGGACTAACACAGATACGCAGTATTTT	CSAGSGTNTDTQYF
TRBV27	many	TRBJ1-3	TRBD1	TGTGCCAGCAGTTTATCAGCCGGACAGGGCCGCTCTGGAAACACCATATATTTT	CASSLSAGQGRSGNTIYF
TRBV3-1	many	TRBJ1-3	NA	TGTGCCAGCAGTCGTCGACAGGCTGGAAACACCATATATTTT	CASSRRQAGNTIYF
TRBV6-5	many	TRBJ2-7	NA	TGTGCCAGCTTTCTTCAAGGCGAGCAGTACTTC	CASFLQGEQYF
TRBV10-3	many	TRBJ2-5	NA	TGTGCCATCAGTGAGCCGCTCGGAAACCAGTACTTC	CAISEPLGNQYF
TRBV4-1	NA	TRBJ2-1	TRBD1	TGCGACAGCAGCCAGGCCGGGACAGCCTACAATGAGCAGTTCTTC	CDSSQAGTAYNEQFF
TRBV7-7	many	TRBJ2-1	NA	TGTGCCAGCAGCTTAGGGATATGGGCCCAATTTCAGGAGCAGTTCTTC	CASSLGIWAQFQEQFF
TRBV6-1	many	TRBJ1-5	NA	TGTGCCAGCAGTGAAACGTGGAAGATCATCCAGCATTTT	CASSETWKIIQHF
TRBV20-1	many	TRBJ2-3	NA	TGCAGTGCAGGGGGGCATAGAACAGATACGCAGTATTTT	CSAGGHRTDTQYF
TRBV5-1	many	TRBJ1-4	TRBD1	TGCGCCAGCAGCGTCGGGACAGGGGTTTTCTCAAATGAAAAACTGTTTTTT	CASSVGTGVFSNEKLFF
TRBV4-3	many	TRBJ2-3	NA	TGCGCCAGCAGCCACTTCATAGCGTCAGATACGCAGTATTTT	CASSHFIASDTQYF
TRBV7-6	many	TRBJ2-6	TRBD1	TGTGCCAGCAGCTTAGCCGTGACAGGGAGAGCCTCTGGGGCCAACGTCCTGACTTTC	CASSLAVTGRASGANVLTF
TRBV3-1	many	TRBJ2-2	NA	TGTGCCAGCAGCCCACTGTTCCGGAACTTAGCCACCGGGGAGCTGTTTTTT	CASSPLFRNLATGELFF
TRBV7-6	many	TRBJ2-7	NA	TGTGCCAGCAGCTTAGTGACCCACGAGCAGTACTTC	CASSLVTHEQYF
TRBV5-1	many	TRBJ2-7	NA	TGCGCCAGCAGCTGGCGGGACGGCACCTACGAGCAGTACTTC	CASSWRDGTYEQYF
TRBV6-2/TRBV6-3	many	TRBJ1-1	NA	TGTGCCAGCAGTTACGGCCGCGTATACACTGAAGCTTTCTTT	CASSYGRVYTEAFF
TRBV15	many	TRBJ1-2	NA	TGTGCCACCAGCAGAGATCAGGGAGGGGGTGATGGCTACACCTTC	CATSRDQGGGDGYTF
TRBV9	many	TRBJ2-1	TRBD2	TGTGCCAGCAGCGTAGGGCTAGCGGGGGCCTACAATGAGCAGTTCTTC	CASSVGLAGAYNEQFF
TRBV11-2	many	TRBJ2-7	NA	TGTGCCAGCAGCTTGGTCCGATACGAGCAGTACTTC	CASSLVRYEQYF
TRBV6-5	many	TRBJ2-7	NA	TGTGCCAGCATCTCAGGGCTAGGCGGCGAGCAGTACTTC	CASISGLGGEQYF
TRBV7-8	many	TRBJ2-1	TRBD2	TGTGCCAGCAGCGCACTAGCGGGGGGCTCCTACAATGAGCAGTTCTTC	CASSALAGGSYNEQFF
TRBV20-1	many	TRBJ1-3	NA	TGCAGTGCTCCGGCTACCTCTGGAAACACCATATATTTT	CSAPATSGNTIYF
TRBV5-1	many	TRBJ1-1	TRBD1	TGCGCCAGCAGCCCCGGGACAGTTAACACTGAAGCTTTCTTT	CASSPGTVNTEAFF
TRBV7-2	many	TRBJ1-1	NA	TGTGCCAGCAGAATAGAGGCAAGGGGCTCAGCTTTCTTT	CASRIEARGSAFF
TRBV20-1	many	TRBJ1-1	TRBD1	TGCAGTGCTAGAAGGGGGCCGGCGAACACTGAAGCTTTCTTT	CSARRGPANTEAFF
TRBV6-5	many	TRBJ2-2	TRBD2	TGTGCCAGCCGGACTAGCGGCACCGGGGAGCTGTTTTTT	CASRTSGTGELFF